These 21 T cell receptor beta chains originate from one sample sequenced in a study of cytomegalovirus exposure and HLA in healthy donors. PCR was performed using 60 Vbeta and 13 Jbeta primers. Method: immunoSEQ multiplex PCR; TCRdb's copy keeps in-frame clones and lacks some. The sample yields about 180,000 clones, 77% seen once. The material sequenced was PBMCs. The source is a man aged 18-30 years in good health and CMV-seronegative.

This clone turned up a few times. The rearrangement links TRBV5-1 to TRBJ2-1, with a tentative D call TRBD2 (7 bases). This CDR3 spans 14 amino acids. From germline, CDR1 is SGHRS and CDR2 YFSETQ. Trimming took 4 bases from V and 4 from J, leaving 12 bases between them. CDR3 loop: CASSPQGGYNEQFF. The DNA of the CDR3 is TGCGCCAGCAGCCCACAGGGAGGGTACAATGAGCAGTTCTTC.

This rearrangement joins TRBV30 to TRBJ1-4, with 10 bases lining up with TRBD1. Unmatched junction bases numbered 9, after V lost 8 bases and J lost 6 bases. Germline assignment: CDR1 GTSNPN and CDR2 SVGIG (reference sequence). This CDR3 contains 14 residues. CDR3 DNA: TGTGCCCGCTCGTATGGGACAGGGGATGAAAAACTGTTTTTT. The encoded protein is CARSYGTGDEKLFF. The complete variable domain, with remaining parts taken from reference TRBV30 and TRBJ1-4, reads SQTIHQWPATLVQPVGSPLSLECTVEGTSNPNLYWYRQAAGRGLQLLFYSVGIGQISSEVPQNLSASRPQDRQFILSSKKLLLSDSGFYLCARSYGTGDEKLFFGSGTQLSVL.

The V and J genes are TRBV30 and TRBJ2-1; perhaps TRBD2 as D (5 bases). The CDR3 loop spans 14 amino acids. In germline, CDR1 is GTSNPN, CDR2 SVGIG (reference sequence). Trimming took 0 bases from V and 3 from J, leaving 9 bases between them. The CDR3 coding sequence is TGTGCCTGGAGTGTACTGCGGGTCTACAATGAGCAGTTCTTC. Translation gives CAWSVLRVYNEQFF.

CDR3 DNA: TGCGCCAGCAGCCAAGTGCGGGTAGGGGGCTACGAGCAGTACTTC. It is translated as CASSQVRVGGYEQYF. The chain is built from TRBV4-3 and TRBJ2-7, with D possibly being TRBD1 (6 bases). There are 15 residues in the CDR3. Trimming removed 1 base at V and 3 bases at J, with 13 bases between. Germline V gene data show CDR1 as LGHNA and CDR2 as YSLEER.

The CDR3 loop reads CAWKGTVNAYEQYF. The CDR3 nucleotides are TGTGCCTGGAAGGGGACAGTCAATGCCTACGAGCAGTACTTC. V and J are TRBV30 and TRBJ2-5; 7 nucleotides line up with TRBD1. The J call may be incorrect, as the DNA end agrees better with TRBJ2-7. The CDR3 totals 14 residues. Germline V gene lookup returns CDR1 GTSNPN and CDR2 SVGIG (reference sequence).

The rearrangement joins TRBV9 to TRBJ2-7, with TRBD1 identical over 7 bases. This CDR3 contains 13 residues. Germline V gene data show CDR1 as SGDLS and CDR2 as YYNGEE. With 0 bases clipped from V and 6 bases from J, the junction kept 3 bases outside the gene matches. The CDR3, as DNA: TGTGCCAGCAGCGTAGATGCAGGGGGCGAGCAGTACTTC. It specifies CASSVDAGGEQYF.

The chain has TRBV29-1 and TRBJ2-1, with TRBD2 identical over 7 bases. V lost 6 bases, J lost 2 bases, and 1 base stayed unmatched. Germline V gene sequence: CDR1 SQVTM, CDR2 ANQGSEA. The CDR3 is 12 residues long. CDR3 bases: TGCAGCGTGGGGGGGACCTACAATGAGCAGTTCTTC. Its translation: CSVGGTYNEQFF.

The chain has TRBV9 and TRBJ2-2; D may be TRBD1 (6 bases). Trimming shortened V by 10 bases and J by 0 bases, and 31 bases separated the two germline ends. CDR1 SGDLS and CDR2 YYNGEE come from the germline V gene. The CDR3 totals 20 residues. CDR3 residues: CAGRKWGQGPPHANTGELFF. CDR3 DNA: TGTGCCGGACGTAAGTGGGGGCAGGGGCCCCCCCACGCGAACACCGGGGAGCTGTTTTTT.

This chain joins TRBV9 and TRBJ2-2; D remains ambiguous. Germline CDR1 reads SGDLS; CDR2 reads YYNGEE. V gave up 0 bases and J gave up 3 bases, with 9 bases separating them. The length of the CDR3 is 15 residues. CDR3 bases: TGTGCCAGCAGCGTAGTTCTAGGAGACACCGGGGAGCTGTTTTTT. Encoded protein: CASSVVLGDTGELFF.

This rearrangement joins TRBV30 to TRBJ1-1; D might be TRBD1 (6 bases). V lost 0 bases and J lost 7, with 12 bases in between. This CDR3 has 13 amino acids. CDR1 and CDR2 (germline): GTSNPN, SVGIG (reference sequence). DNA for the CDR3: TGTGCCTGGAGTGTCGCGGAAGGGGGTGAAGCTTTCTTT. It translates to CAWSVAEGGEAFF.

The V and J genes are TRBV2 and TRBJ1-2, with D hard to call. CDR3 length: 16 residues. V lost 1 base to trimming and J lost 1 base, with 13 bases between them. CDR1 and CDR2 (germline): SNHLY, FYNNEI. CDR3 in amino acids: CASSEGQAVLNYGYTF. CDR3 bases: TGTGCCAGCAGTGAAGGGCAGGCCGTCCTTAACTATGGCTACACCTTC.

The chain carries TRBV5-4 and TRBJ2-7, with TRBD1 matching over 7 bases. Germline V gives CDR1 SGHNT, CDR2 YYREEE (reference sequence). This CDR3 is 14 amino acids long. V shed 5 bases and J 3 bases; nucleotides not matched to a gene: 8. The CDR3 spells CASRPQGQVYEQYF. The CDR3 DNA follows: TGTGCCAGCAGGCCACAGGGGCAGGTCTACGAGCAGTACTTC. The full variable domain, in which reference TRBV5-4 and TRBJ2-7 provide the parts outside the CDR3, is ETGVTQSPTHLIKTRGQQVTLRCSSQSGHNTVSWYQQALGQGPQFIFQYYREEENGRGNFPPRFSGLQFPNYSSELNVNALELDDSALYLCASRPQGQVYEQYFGPGTRLTVT.

The chain has TRBV10-2 and TRBJ1-2; the D is unclear. V lost 4 bases to trimming and J lost 4 bases, with 13 bases between them. The CDR3 loop spans 14 amino acids. CDR1 is WSHSY, CDR2 SAAADI, per germline. The CDR3 reads CASSGYNRGYGYTF. In nucleotides, the CDR3 is TGCGCCAGCAGTGGATACAATCGCGGCTATGGCTACACCTTC.

V and J are TRBV7-2 and TRBJ2-7; 7 nucleotides line up with TRBD1. CDR1 is SGHTA, CDR2 FQGNSA, per germline. This CDR3 contains 14 residues. Trimming at V came to 2 bases and at J to 1 base, leaving 2 bases not matched to a gene. The chain's CDR3 is CASSLQGQSYEQYF. CDR3 coding DNA: TGTGCCAGCAGCTTACAGGGACAGTCCTACGAGCAGTACTTC.

The chain links TRBV9 to TRBJ2-1, with a weak D call TRBD2 (6 bases). Trimming cost V 3 bases and J 5 bases, with 15 bases left between them. The germline V gene has CDR1 SGDLS and CDR2 YYNGEE. This CDR3 comprises 15 residues. CDR3 in amino acids: CASSGQAGGHNEQFF. DNA for the CDR3: TGTGCCAGCAGCGGCCAAGCGGGCGGACACAATGAGCAGTTCTTC.

The chain is built from TRBV7-3 and TRBJ1-2; no firm D call. Trimming stripped 2 bases from V and 4 bases from J, with 14 bases between. The CDR3 sequence is 15 residues long. Germline V gene sequence: CDR1 SGHTA, CDR2 FQGTGA. CDR3 amino acids: CASSLSPGSLYGYTF. In nucleotides, the CDR3 is TGTGCCAGCAGCTTATCGCCAGGTTCCCTCTATGGCTACACCTTC.

The chain recombines TRBV7-2 with TRBJ1-6, with a possible D match to TRBD1 (5 bases). CDR3 size: 16 residues. V dropped 2 bases and J dropped 7 bases, with 15 bases sitting between them. Germline-derived CDR1 and CDR2 are SGHTA and FQGNSA. The CDR3 reads CASSLSSGVRNSPLHF. CDR3 sequence (DNA): TGTGCCAGCAGCTTATCTTCGGGGGTAAGAAATTCACCCCTCCACTTT. The full variable domain, completed using reference TRBV7-2 and TRBJ1-6, is GAGVSQSPSNKVTEKGKDVELRCDPISGHTALYWYRQSLGQGLEFLIYFQGNSAPDKSGLPSDRFSAERTGGSVSTLTIQRTQQEDSAVYLCASSLSSGVRNSPLHFGNGTRLTVT.

This chain connects TRBV6-1 to TRBJ1-5, with D tentatively TRBD1 (6 bases). This CDR3 comprises 15 residues. V was clipped by 2 bases and J by 3 bases, with 11 bases between them. CDR1 and CDR2 from the germline V gene are MNHNS and SASEGT. CDR3 residues: CASSEYRQDNQPQHF. The DNA for the CDR3 is TGTGCCAGCAGTGAATACAGACAGGACAATCAGCCCCAGCATTTT.

V and J are TRBV5-6 and TRBJ2-7, with 9 bases matching TRBD2. Unmatched junction bases numbered 6, after V lost 2 bases and J lost 3 bases. The CDR3 is 15 amino acids. The germline CDR1 and CDR2 sequences are SGHDT and YYEEEE. The CDR3 region has the DNA TGTGCCAGCAGCTTTTTAGGACTAGCGAGCTACGAGCAGTACTTC. It translates to CASSFLGLASYEQYF.

The rearrangement joins TRBV29-1 to TRBJ2-7, with D possibly TRBD1 on 8 matching bases. The CDR3 length is 13 residues. Germline CDR1 and CDR2: SQVTM and ANQGSEA. Trimming stripped 1 base from V and 5 bases from J, with 12 bases between. DNA of the CDR3: TGCAGCGTTGAAGGACAGGGGAGGGACGAGCAGTACTTC. Residues: CSVEGQGRDEQYF.

The CDR3 here is CASSLTKTGELFF. CDR3 sequence (DNA): TGTGCCAGCAGTTTAACTAAGACCGGGGAGCTGTTTTTT. The chain joins TRBV2 to TRBJ2-2; no clear D. Trimming took 5 bases from V and 5 from J, leaving 9 bases between them. Germline values: CDR1 SNHLY, CDR2 FYNNEI. The CDR3 runs 13 residues. The complete variable domain, with remaining parts taken from reference TRBV2 and TRBJ2-2, reads EPEVTQTPSHQVTQMGQEVILRCVPISNHLYFYWYRQILGQKVEFLVSFYNNEISEKSEIFDDQFSVERPDGSNFTLKIRSTKLEDSAMYFCASSLTKTGELFFGEGSRLTVL.